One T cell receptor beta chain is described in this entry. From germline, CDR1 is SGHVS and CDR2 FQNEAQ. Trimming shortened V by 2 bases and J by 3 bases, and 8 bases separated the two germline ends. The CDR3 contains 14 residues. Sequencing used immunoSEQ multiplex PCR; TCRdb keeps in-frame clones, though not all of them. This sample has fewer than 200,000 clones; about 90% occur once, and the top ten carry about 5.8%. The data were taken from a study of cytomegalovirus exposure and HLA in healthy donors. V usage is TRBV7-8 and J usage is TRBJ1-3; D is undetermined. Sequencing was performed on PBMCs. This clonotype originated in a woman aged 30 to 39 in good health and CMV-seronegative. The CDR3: CASSLPGHGNTIYF. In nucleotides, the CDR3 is TGTGCCAGCAGCTTACCTGGGCATGGAAACACCATATATTTT.